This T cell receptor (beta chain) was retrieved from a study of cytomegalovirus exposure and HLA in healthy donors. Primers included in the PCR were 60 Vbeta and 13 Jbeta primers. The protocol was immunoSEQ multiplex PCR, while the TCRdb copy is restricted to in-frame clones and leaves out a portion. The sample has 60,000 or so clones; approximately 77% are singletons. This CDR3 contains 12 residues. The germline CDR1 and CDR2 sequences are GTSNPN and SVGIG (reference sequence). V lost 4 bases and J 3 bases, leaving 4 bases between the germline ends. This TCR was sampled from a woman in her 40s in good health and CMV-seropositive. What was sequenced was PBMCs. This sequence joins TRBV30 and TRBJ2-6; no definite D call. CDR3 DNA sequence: TGTGCCTGGACGGGTGGGGCCAACGTCCTGACTTTC. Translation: CAWTGGANVLTF.